These 14 T cell receptor delta chains were all obtained from the same sample, sequenced in a study of γδ T cells in repeated Plasmodium falciparum infection. TCRdb re-called the multiplex PCR reads using CATT. The sample comprises approximately 53,000 delta-chain clones, around 1.7% of which are singletons, and 15% rests with the top ten. Gammadelta T cells were flow-sorted from PBMC into Vgamma9/Vdelta2+ and Vdelta2-negative populations for bulk analysis. Sequences were obtained from gamma-delta T cells from blood. The receptors here all came from a pool of human donors (malaria-infected and uninfected, not separated).

This clone was seen more than once but under ten times. TCRdb's protein for this DNA is that of a much larger clone and differs from the translation at residue 11, likely a read error; the protein shown is the DNA translation. The chain has TRDV1 and TRDJ1; 8 bases match TRDD3. TCRdb gives no J gene; it was assigned here by matching the DNA to germline. Germline V lookup: CDR1 TSWWSYY, CDR2 QGS. This CDR3 comprises 21 residues. V shed 1 base, J shed 0 bases, and the junction held 19 bases outside the gene matches. CDR3 loop: CALGERPFFPFLLGDTDKLIF. CDR3 in DNA: TGTGCTCTTGGGGAACGGCCCTTTTTCCCATTTTTACTGGGGGACACCGATAAACTCATCTTT.

Concerning this clone itself: A far larger clone is off by one base, so a read error is likely. The identical CDR3 is also encoded by other nucleotide sequences in the sample. The chain combines TRDV1 with TRDJ1, with TRDD3 matching 10 bases. There are 24 residues in the CDR3. The V gene end was trimmed by 3 bases and the J gene end by 1 base; junction bases not matched to a gene: 29. CDR1 and CDR2 from the germline V gene are TSWWSYY and QGS. The CDR3 DNA sequence: TGTGCTCTTGGGGAGTTAGCCTCCGATACTGGGGGATGCCGGATTAGGAGAGGCACCGATAAACTCATCTTT. Protein sequence: CALGELASDTGGCRIRRGTDKLIF.

A word on this clone: TCRdb pairs this DNA with a much larger clone's protein that differs at residue 6, likely a read error; the protein shown was translated from the DNA. The rearrangement links TRDV2 to TRDJ4, with D uncertain. V was shortened by 0 bases and J by 3 bases, with 13 bases between the two germline ends. The CDR3 covers 14 residues. Germline lookup yields CDR1 GEAIGNYY and CDR2 EKD. The CDR3 reads CACDTAGNPGPLIF. The DNA for the CDR3 is TGTGCCTGTGACACCGCGGGAAACCCCGGACCCCTGATCTTT.

A word on this clone: This is likely an artifact of a read error, given a far larger clone one base away. Other DNA sequences in this sample translate to the same CDR3. V and J are TRDV3 and TRDJ3, with 8 bases aligning to TRDD3. Because TCRdb records no J gene, it was assigned here through a match of the DNA to germline. Trimming cost V 5 bases and J 0 bases; bases outside gene matches: 36. In germline, CDR1 is TVYSNPD, CDR2 GDNSRS (reference sequence). The length of the CDR3 is 26 residues. The DNA for the CDR3 is TGTGCCCCCTCGGTATTCCGCGCCAGCCAGCGTACTGGGGGGTACCCCCTCTCCTGGGACACCCGACAGATGTTTTTC. This gives the protein CAPSVFRASQRTGGYPLSWDTRQMFF.

On this clone: TCRdb shows a much larger clone's protein in place of this DNA's translation, and the two differ at residue 18, likely through a read error; the protein shown is translated from the DNA. This sequence joins TRDV1 and TRDJ1; 11 bases line up with TRDD3. TCRdb offers no J gene call, so here the DNA was matched to germline to obtain one. Germline CDR1 and CDR2: TSWWSYY and QGS. The CDR3 is 23 residues long. The V gene end was trimmed by 1 base and the J gene end by 4 bases; junction bases not matched to a gene: 26. The CDR3 nucleotides are TGTGCTCTTGGGGAACCGCAATCCTTCCCTCCAAACTGGGGGATAGCCCCCGTCGATAAACTCATCTTT. Its translation is CALGEPQSFPPNWGIAPVDKLIF.

This clone was seen many times. TCRdb assigns this DNA the protein of a much larger clone, which departs from its translation at residue 13; this likely reflects a read error, and the protein shown comes from translating the DNA. This sequence joins TRDV2 and TRDJ1, with 12 nucleotides matching TRDD3. The germline gives CDR1 GEAIGNYY, CDR2 EKD. The V and J ends lost 0 bases and 1 base, in that order; junction bases with no gene match: 11. The CDR3 contains 19 residues. CDR3 residues: CACDTLPPGGYGGTDKLIF. DNA for the CDR3: TGTGCCTGTGACACCCTGCCTCCTGGGGGATACGGAGGCACCGATAAACTCATCTTT.

This clone came up a few times. A far larger clone is one base from this, pointing to a likely read error. Within the sample, other DNA sequences also encode this same CDR3. The V gene is TRDV1, the J gene TRDJ1; D possibly corresponds to TRDD3 (5 bases). Assignment of the J gene here rests on matching the DNA to germline, because TCRdb gives none. The CDR3 has 21 amino acids. Germline V gene sequence: CDR1 TSWWSYY, CDR2 QGS. The CDR3 coding sequence is TGTGCCCTTGGGGAACCCCCTTTACACGTACGGGGTACATTATACACCGATAAACTCATCTTT. Its protein product is CALGEPPLHVRGTLYTDKLIF.

Regarding this clone: A far larger clone is one base from this, pointing to a likely read error. Additional DNA sequences in this sample encode the identical CDR3. CDR3 nucleotides: TGTGCTCTTGGGCCACCCTGGGGACGATGGGGGGGCGCGGGGGAAACCGATAAACTCATTTTT. It is translated as CALGPPWGRWGGAGETDKLIF. V gene assignment gives TRDV1, but the J gene was left uncalled; the table calls TRDD3, which could not be checked here. CDR3 length: 21 residues. Germline V CDR1 and CDR2: TSWWSYY, QGS.

This clone was counted at least ten times. A far bigger clonotype differs at one base, so this is likely a read error. Other DNA sequences from this sample encode an identical CDR3 as well. The rearrangement joins TRDV1 to TRDJ1; D is unclear. This CDR3 has 17 residues. Germline CDR1 reads TSWWSYY; CDR2 reads QGS. DNA for the CDR3: TGTGCTCTTGGGGAACGGTATCCGGGGTATGTTTCCGATAAGCTCATCTTT. As protein: CALGERYPGYVSDKLIF.

On this clone: A read error likely explains why the TCRdb protein, taken from a much larger clone, differs from this DNA's translation at residue 16; the protein shown is translated from the DNA. This chain links TRDV1 with TRDJ1, with a possible D match to TRDD3 (6 bases). The CDR3 totals 22 residues. Germline values: CDR1 TSWWSYY, CDR2 QGS. The CDR3 protein is CALGEPRRRDTRTPFYSDKVIF. The CDR3 DNA sequence: TGTGCTCTTGGGGAACCTCGGAGAAGAGATACGCGGACACCATTCTACAGCGATAAAGTCATCTTT.

The chain uses TRDV1 and TRDJ1, with 10 nucleotides matching TRDD3. The J gene, absent from TCRdb, was called here by matching the DNA to germline. The germline V gene encodes CDR1 TSWWSYY and CDR2 QGS. The V gene end was trimmed by 1 base and the J gene end by 0 bases; junction bases not matched to a gene: 17. There are 21 residues in the CDR3. The CDR3 DNA reads as TGTGCTCTTGGGGAACGGCCAGGTACTGGGGGATCCCTCTCGTACACCGATAAACTCATCTTT. Amino acid sequence: CALGERPGTGGSLSYTDKLIF.

This clone was seen more than once but under ten times. The likely explanation is a read error, given a far larger clone one base away. Additional DNA sequences in this sample encode the identical CDR3. The V and J genes are TRDV1 and TRDJ1; D might be TRDD2 (6 bases). The germline V gene has CDR1 TSWWSYY and CDR2 QGS. This CDR3 spans 20 amino acids. The CDR3 nucleotides read TGTGCTCTTGGGGAACTAAAACTGGTGGGCCTTCCCCCGATAGTCGATAAACTCATCTTC. It is translated as CALGELKLVGLPPIVDKLIF.

Concerning this clone: This probably arose from a read error, given a far larger clone one base away. Other DNA variants within this sample encode the same CDR3. This chain uses TRDV2 with TRDJ1, with D hard to call. The CDR3 is 16 amino acids. The V end was cut by 3 bases, the J end by 3 bases, with 19 bases between. Per the germline V gene, CDR1 is GEAIGNYY and CDR2 is EKD. The CDR3 region is CACDSRTTGGSDKLIF. The CDR3 bases are TGTGCCTGTGACTCCCGTACTACGGGCGGTTCCGATAAACTCATCTTT.

This clone appeared a few times. TCRdb's protein, taken from a much larger clone, differs from this DNA's translation at residue 2, likely owing to a read error; the protein displayed comes from the DNA. This chain uses TRDV1 with TRDJ1, with TRDD3 matching over 9 bases. This CDR3 region has 18 residues. Germline lookup yields CDR1 TSWWSYY and CDR2 QGS. As DNA, the CDR3 is TGTTCTCTTGGGGAACGGACTGGGGGACGTGAGTACACCGATAAACTCATCTTT. This encodes CSLGERTGGREYTDKLIF.